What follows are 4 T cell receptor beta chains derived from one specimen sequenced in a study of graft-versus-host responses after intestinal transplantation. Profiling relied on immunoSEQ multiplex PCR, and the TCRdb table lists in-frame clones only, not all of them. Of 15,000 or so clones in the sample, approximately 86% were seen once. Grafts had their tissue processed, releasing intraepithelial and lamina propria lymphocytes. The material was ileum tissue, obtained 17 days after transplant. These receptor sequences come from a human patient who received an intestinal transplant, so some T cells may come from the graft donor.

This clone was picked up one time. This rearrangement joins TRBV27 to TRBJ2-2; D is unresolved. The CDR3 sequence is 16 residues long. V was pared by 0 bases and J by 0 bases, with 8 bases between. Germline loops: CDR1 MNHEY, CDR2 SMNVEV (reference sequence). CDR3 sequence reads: CASSLSIRANTGELFF. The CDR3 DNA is TGTGCCAGCAGTTTATCTATTCGCGCGAACACCGGGGAGCTGTTTTTT.

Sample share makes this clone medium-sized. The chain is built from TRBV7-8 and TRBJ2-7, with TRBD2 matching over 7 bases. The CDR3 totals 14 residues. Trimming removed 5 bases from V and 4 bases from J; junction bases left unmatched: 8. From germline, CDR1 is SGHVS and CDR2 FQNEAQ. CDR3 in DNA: TGTGCCAGCAGCCCGCTAGCGGTTTTATACGAGCAGTACTTC. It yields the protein CASSPLAVLYEQYF.

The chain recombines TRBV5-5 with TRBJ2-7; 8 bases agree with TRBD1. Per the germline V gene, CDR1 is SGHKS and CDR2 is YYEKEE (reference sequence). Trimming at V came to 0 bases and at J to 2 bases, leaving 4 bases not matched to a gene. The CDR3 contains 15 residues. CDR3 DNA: TGTGCCAGCAGCTTGGCAGGGGGCGCCGCCTACGAGCAGTACTTC. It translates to CASSLAGGAAYEQYF.

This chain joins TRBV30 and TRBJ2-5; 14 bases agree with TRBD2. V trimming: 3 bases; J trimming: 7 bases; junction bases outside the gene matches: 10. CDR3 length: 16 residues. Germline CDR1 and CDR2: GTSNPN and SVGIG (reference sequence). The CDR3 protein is CAWRAGTSGRIGTQYF. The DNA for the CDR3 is TGTGCCTGGAGGGCCGGGACTAGCGGGAGAATTGGGACCCAGTACTTC.